The 28 T cell receptor beta chains presented below share a single source sample, sequenced in a study of CD8+ T cells in alopecia areata. RNA was extracted and reverse transcribed into cDNA as the sequencing template. The repertoire was sequenced with immunoSEQ multiplex PCR; TCRdb's copy has only in-frame clones and lacks some. This sample yields 140,000 to 150,000 clones, of which 40% to 65% are seen a single time; over 0.75% belongs to the top ten. Sequenced here: CD4+ T cells sorted from blood, sampled at week 0. The receptors were sampled from a human donor with alopecia areata.

The chain employs TRBV30 and TRBJ2-7; tentatively, D is TRBD1 (5 bases). The CDR3 runs to 11 residues. The germline V gene encodes CDR1 GTSNPN and CDR2 SVGIG (reference sequence). V gave up 1 base and J gave up 6 bases, with 7 bases separating them. The chain's CDR3 is CAWSGRVEQYF. CDR3 nucleotide sequence: TGTGCCTGGAGTGGCAGGGTCGAGCAGTACTTC.

This chain connects TRBV10-3 to TRBJ2-6; 8 bases agree with TRBD1. The V segment lost 5 bases and the J segment 4 bases; nucleotides outside the gene matches: 10. The CDR3 consists of 17 residues. CDR1 ENHRY and CDR2 SYGVKD come from the germline V gene. The CDR3 loop is CAISNGQGLPGANVLTF. Written as DNA, the CDR3 is TGTGCCATCAGTAACGGACAGGGATTACCGGGGGCCAACGTCCTGACTTTC.

The gene calls are TRBV18 and TRBJ2-7; TRBD1 might be the D (6 bases). Looked up from germline, CDR1 is KGHSH and CDR2 is LQKENI. Trimming stripped 0 bases from V and 6 bases from J, with 9 bases between. The CDR3 has 13 amino acids. CDR3: CASSPPQGSEQYF. The CDR3 bases are TGTGCCAGCTCACCACCACAGGGCTCCGAGCAGTACTTC.

This rearrangement joins TRBV6-1 to TRBJ1-1, with no clear D. V gave up 8 bases and J gave up 6 bases, with 22 bases separating them. There are 15 residues in the CDR3. The V gene's germline CDR1 is MNHNS and CDR2 SASEGT. CDR3 bases: TGTGCCAGCGGACGCCCACGCCCGCAAGGCGCTGAAGCTTTCTTT. Residues: CASGRPRPQGAEAFF.

The chain employs TRBV28 and TRBJ1-5; unclear D gene. The CDR3 runs 15 residues. Deletions cut 6 bases from V and 4 bases from J, with 16 bases between. Germline loops: CDR1 MDHEN, CDR2 SYDVKM. The CDR3 sequence: CASSLRRGTNQPQHF. In DNA, the CDR3 is TGTGCCAGCAGCCTTCGACGGGGTACAAATCAGCCCCAGCATTTT. Full variable domain (rest looked up from reference TRBV28 and TRBJ1-5): DVKVTQSSRYLVKRTGEKVFLECVQDMDHENMFWYRQDPGLGLRLIYFSYDVKMKEKGDIPEGYSVSREKKERFSLILESASTNQTSMYLCASSLRRGTNQPQHFGDGTRLSIL.

The genes are TRBV7-2 and TRBJ1-1; D remains ambiguous. This CDR3 has 13 residues. CDR1 is SGHTA and CDR2 is FQGNSA in the germline V gene. The V and J ends lost 3 bases and 3 bases respectively, with 8 bases between them. CDR3 in DNA: TGTGCCAGCAGCTTGTACAAGGACACTGAAGCTTTCTTT. The encoded protein is CASSLYKDTEAFF.

This clone was seen only a few times. This chain connects TRBV29-1 to TRBJ2-7; TRBD2 is a possible D gene (5 bases). Trimming pared 6 bases from V and 7 bases from J, leaving 13 bases between. Germline V gene lookup returns CDR1 SQVTM and CDR2 ANQGSEA. The CDR3 sequence is 11 residues long. The CDR3 DNA sequence: TGCAGCGTGGACGAGGGTCGGGAGCAGTACTTC. The encoded protein is CSVDEGREQYF.

The V gene is TRBV30, the J gene TRBJ1-1; 7 bases fit TRBD1. This CDR3 is 12 amino acids long. Germline assignment: CDR1 GTSNPN and CDR2 SVGIG (reference sequence). Trimming removed 5 bases from V and 6 bases from J; junction bases left unmatched: 6. The CDR3 region is CAWEDRDSEAFF. For the CDR3, the DNA is TGTGCCTGGGAAGACAGGGACTCTGAAGCTTTCTTT.

This clone was picked up a small number of times. J is TRBJ1-5 and V is TRBV30; no definite D call. The V end lost 5 bases, the J end lost 2 bases, and 10 bases lay between the germline ends. Per the germline V gene, CDR1 is GTSNPN and CDR2 is SVGIG (reference sequence). The CDR3 length is 13 residues. CDR3 protein: CAWAPLGNQPQHF. DNA of the CDR3: TGTGCCTGGGCCCCGTTGGGCAATCAGCCCCAGCATTTT.

The chain recombines TRBV29-1 with TRBJ2-3; no firm D call. CDR1 and CDR2 (germline): SQVTM, ANQGSEA. The V end was cut by 6 bases, the J end by 6 bases, with 13 bases between. This CDR3 is 12 amino acids long. CDR3 sequence: CSVDLGGDTQYF. CDR3 nucleotides: TGCAGCGTCGATCTTGGTGGGGATACGCAGTATTTT.

The chain joins TRBV7-2 to TRBJ2-7; D is ambiguous. The V gene lost 3 bases and the J gene lost 4 bases, with 10 bases spanning the gap. Germline V gene data show CDR1 as SGHTA and CDR2 as FQGNSA. The CDR3 sequence is 13 residues long. CDR3 DNA sequence: TGTGCCAGCAGCTTGGTTGTGGGATACGAGCAGTACTTC. This gives the protein CASSLVVGYEQYF.

This sequence joins TRBV20-1 and TRBJ2-1, with no clear D. Germline V gives CDR1 DFQATT, CDR2 SNEGSKA (reference sequence). Trimming removed 3 bases from V and 6 bases from J, with 6 bases in between. CDR3 length: 11 residues. In nucleotides, the CDR3 is TGCAGTGCTAGCCCCCGCAATGAGCAGTTCTTC. Translation gives CSASPRNEQFF.

The chain carries TRBV7-8 and TRBJ1-3; D unclear. The CDR3 consists of 14 residues. V was shortened by 2 bases and J by 3 bases, with 8 bases between the two germline ends. Germline V lookup: CDR1 SGHVS, CDR2 FQNEAQ. CDR3 in amino acids: CASSLSNSGNTIYF. The CDR3 coding sequence is TGTGCCAGCAGCTTATCGAACAGTGGAAACACCATATATTTT.

This sequence joins TRBV2 and TRBJ1-1; tentatively, D is TRBD1 (5 bases). The germline gives CDR1 SNHLY, CDR2 FYNNEI. The CDR3 spans 16 residues. The V end was cut by 1 base, the J end by 0 bases, with 12 bases between. The CDR3 nucleotides read TGTGCCAGCAGTGAAGTGCCCGGGGGATTGAACACTGAAGCTTTCTTT. Translated, it gives CASSEVPGGLNTEAFF.

The table lists this clone with a count of one. V gene TRBV6-5 combines with J gene TRBJ2-7; a possible D gene is TRBD2 (6 bases). This CDR3 spans 14 amino acids. Germline V lookup: CDR1 MNHEY, CDR2 SVGAGI. V was cut by 0 bases and J by 7 bases, with 13 bases left in between. The CDR3 reads CASSYSPGAREQYF. The CDR3 DNA reads as TGTGCCAGCAGTTACTCTCCGGGAGCGAGGGAGCAGTACTTC.

The chain carries TRBV7-9 and TRBJ2-3; 7 bases map to TRBD1. The germline V gene encodes CDR1 SEHNR and CDR2 FQNEAQ (reference sequence). Trimming took 3 bases from V and 0 from J; bases not matched to a gene: 3. The CDR3 contains 15 residues. CDR3 residues: CASSFRGSSTDTQYF. In nucleotides, the CDR3 is TGTGCCAGCAGCTTCAGGGGGTCGAGCACAGATACGCAGTATTTT.

The chain couples TRBV30 to TRBJ2-7, with 7 positions matching TRBD2. With V trimmed by 1 base and J by 0 bases, 12 bases remained unmatched. The CDR3 contains 17 residues. Germline values: CDR1 GTSNPN, CDR2 SVGIG (reference sequence). CDR3 region: CAWSAYGGRWGSYEQYF. The CDR3 DNA reads TGTGCCTGGAGTGCGTATGGCGGGAGATGGGGCTCCTACGAGCAGTACTTC.

The chain combines TRBV7-2 with TRBJ2-7; TRBD1 aligns across 8 bases. Germline V gives CDR1 SGHTA, CDR2 FQGNSA. The CDR3 consists of 13 residues. The trim removed 5 bases at V and 3 bases at J, leaving 3 bases unmatched. CDR3 in DNA: TGTGCCAGCAGCGTGGACAGGGTCTACGAGCAGTACTTC. This sequence encodes CASSVDRVYEQYF. The full variable domain, with the rest looked up from reference TRBV7-2 and TRBJ2-7, is GAGVSQSPSNKVTEKGKDVELRCDPISGHTALYWYRQSLGQGLEFLIYFQGNSAPDKSGLPSDRFSAERTGGSVSTLTIQRTQQEDSAVYLCASSVDRVYEQYFGPGTRLTVT.

The chain uses TRBV29-1 and TRBJ2-7; either TRBD1 or TRBD2 may fit D (5 bases each). The germline V gene encodes CDR1 SQVTM and CDR2 ANQGSEA. The CDR3 covers 11 residues. Deletions cut 4 bases from V and 7 bases from J, with 11 bases between. CDR3 loop: CSVVGVEEQYF. The CDR3 DNA sequence: TGCAGCGTTGTGGGGGTGGAAGAGCAGTACTTC.

This sequence joins TRBV29-1 and TRBJ2-1; a possible D gene is TRBD2 (6 bases). Looked up from germline, CDR1 is SQVTM and CDR2 is ANQGSEA. V was cut by 4 bases and J by 2 bases, with 9 bases left in between. The CDR3 loop spans 13 amino acids. The CDR3 is CSVAASAYNEQFF. The CDR3, as DNA: TGCAGCGTTGCTGCTAGCGCCTACAATGAGCAGTTCTTC.

This clone was observed a handful of times. The J gene is TRBJ1-5, the V gene TRBV29-1; 8 nucleotides align to TRBD1. Germline assignment: CDR1 SQVTM and CDR2 ANQGSEA. This CDR3 has 13 amino acids. V lost 6 bases and J lost 2; bases outside the gene matches: 3. This CDR3 reads CSVAGGGNQPQHF. In DNA form, the CDR3 reads TGCAGCGTGGCAGGGGGCGGCAATCAGCCCCAGCATTTT. Drawing the rest from reference TRBV29-1 and TRBJ1-5, the complete variable domain is SAVISQKPSRDICQRGTSLTIQCQVDSQVTMMFWYRQQPGQSLTLIATANQGSEATYESGFVIDKFPISRPNLTFSTLTVSNMSPEDSSIYLCSVAGGGNQPQHFGDGTRLSIL.

The chain combines TRBV30 with TRBJ2-7; D uncertain. Germline CDR1 GTSNPN, CDR2 SVGIG (reference sequence). The CDR3 runs 12 residues. The CDR3 protein is CALGKLSYEQYF. As DNA, the CDR3 is TGTGCACTCGGTAAATTGTCCTACGAGCAGTACTTC.

The chain joins TRBV29-1 to TRBJ2-5, with a possible D match to TRBD1 (8 bases). Per the germline V gene, CDR1 is SQVTM and CDR2 is ANQGSEA. Trimming left V 1 base short and J 5 bases short, with 14 bases between. CDR3 size: 14 residues. The CDR3 protein is CSVEVQGGWETQYF. CDR3 DNA: TGCAGCGTTGAAGTACAGGGGGGGTGGGAGACCCAGTACTTC.

This chain links TRBV4-1 with TRBJ2-5; TRBD1 or TRBD2 may be the D gene (5 bases each). Trimming took 0 bases from V and 7 from J, leaving 18 bases between them. Germline V CDR1 and CDR2: MGHRA, YSYEKL. CDR3 length equals 16 residues. DNA of the CDR3: TGCGCCAGCAGCCAAGATCCCGGGGCCGATCTTCGGACCCAGTACTTC. Its translation: CASSQDPGADLRTQYF.

The CDR3, as DNA: TGTGCCTGGAGAGAGGGGGGTAGCACTGAAGCTTTCTTT. This codes for CAWREGGSTEAFF. The rearrangement joins TRBV30 to TRBJ1-1, with D tentatively TRBD1 (6 bases). V was trimmed by 3 bases and J by 4 bases, leaving 12 bases between them. The length of the CDR3 is 13 residues. Germline V gene lookup returns CDR1 GTSNPN and CDR2 SVGIG (reference sequence).

This chain connects TRBV7-6 to TRBJ2-1, with 8 bases aligning to TRBD2. In germline, CDR1 is SGHVS, CDR2 FNYEAQ. The CDR3 sequence is 17 residues long. V shed 3 bases and J 4 bases; nucleotides not matched to a gene: 11. The CDR3 DNA reads TGTGCCAGCAGCTTCTCTAGCGGGCGGTTAACATACAATGAGCAGTTCTTC. This sequence encodes CASSFSSGRLTYNEQFF. The full variable domain, its missing parts supplied by reference TRBV7-6 and TRBJ2-1, is GAGVSQSPRYKVTKRGQDVALRCDPISGHVSLYWYRQALGQGPEFLTYFNYEAQQDKSGLPNDRFSAERPEGSISTLTIQRTEQRDSAMYRCASSFSSGRLTYNEQFFGPGTRLTVL.

The rearrangement uses TRBV27 and TRBJ2-3; no firm D call. There are 11 residues in the CDR3. Germline CDR1 and CDR2: MNHEY and SMNVEV (reference sequence). Trimming shortened V by 6 bases and J by 6 bases, and 7 bases separated the two germline ends. The CDR3 DNA reads TGTGCCAGCAGGGCTAGGGATACGCAGTATTTT. Protein: CASRARDTQYF.

This chain links TRBV18 with TRBJ2-7; no clear D gene. CDR1 and CDR2 (germline): KGHSH, LQKENI. This CDR3 comprises 13 residues. Trimming shortened V by 3 bases and J by 3 bases, and 9 bases separated the two germline ends. As DNA, the CDR3 is TGTGCCAGCTCACCTACCGCCGGCTACGAGCAGTACTTC. This codes for CASSPTAGYEQYF.